This T cell receptor (beta chain) was obtained from a study of cytotoxic CD8 clonotypes in ibrutinib-treated CLL. Study outcomes and limitations: Clonality increased at ibrutinib response, then returned toward baseline at progression.

Concerning this clone itself: As yet, its antigen is unknown.

CDR1 is MNHEY, CDR2 SVGAGI, per germline. V was trimmed by 5 bases and J by 3 bases, leaving 11 bases between them. This CDR3 has 13 residues. Profiling relied on immunoSEQ multiplex PCR, and the TCRdb table lists in-frame clones only, not all of them. Of about 140,000 clones in the sample, around three quarters are singletons; the top ten hold under 35%. The material sequenced was PBMCs, taken after 12 months of ibrutinib treatment. The sequence was collected from a human donor with chronic lymphocytic leukemia. This chain joins TRBV6-5 and TRBJ2-7; possibly TRBD1 or TRBD2 for D (5 bases each). The CDR3 spells CASSARGSYEQYF. Written as DNA, the CDR3 is TGTGCCAGCAGTGCGAGGGGTAGCTACGAGCAGTACTTC.